The 11 T cell receptor beta chains below come from one sample, sequenced in a study of shared clonotypes between healthy human individuals (TCRdb year 2020). Library preparation was by the immunoSEQ multiplex PCR assay. TCRdb re-hosts the immuneACCESS table, in-frame sequences only. Its copies lack some clones; in the studies checked, an unresolved V gene accounts for under half of them, and the cause for the rest is not known. The sample table records approximately 1,500,000 clones; approximately 98% of these occur just once. The ten largest account for less than 0.55% of the sample. Sequenced sample: naive CD4+ T cells sorted from blood. The cell subset or site tag for this specimen amounts to: CD45RA+ positively selected. These receptors were taken from a young man in good health.

V gene TRBV7-6 combines with J gene TRBJ2-5; no firm D call. Per the germline V gene, CDR1 is SGHVS and CDR2 is FNYEAQ. V was trimmed by 5 bases and J by 10 bases, leaving 11 bases between them. The CDR3 runs to 11 residues. Here the CDR3 DNA reads TGTGCCAGCAGCCGCTTCGGTGACCAGTACTTC. It codes for CASSRFGDQYF.

This clone was recorded only once. This chain uses TRBV27 with TRBJ1-5; TRBD1 might be the D (5 bases). The CDR3 consists of 14 residues. V was trimmed by 10 bases and J by 5 bases, leaving 18 bases between them. Germline V gene data show CDR1 as MNHEY and CDR2 as SMNVEV (reference sequence). This CDR3 is CATQGGGWYQPQHF. The CDR3 DNA follows: TGTGCCACCCAGGGTGGGGGTTGGTATCAGCCCCAGCATTTT.

The genes are TRBV11-2 and TRBJ2-2; 9 bases agree with TRBD2. CDR3 length: 18 amino acids. V lost 5 bases to trimming and J lost 3 bases; unmatched junction nucleotides: 13. Germline assignment: CDR1 SGHAT and CDR2 FQNNGV. The CDR3 DNA follows: TGTGCCAGCAGCCTACAGGGAGGCGGGAGGGCCGACACCGGGGAGCTGTTTTTT. It codes for CASSLQGGGRADTGELFF.

The J gene is TRBJ2-1, the V gene TRBV5-4; D is perhaps TRBD2 (6 bases). The V and J ends lost 0 bases and 2 bases respectively, with 12 bases between them. There are 16 residues in the CDR3. CDR1 SGHNT and CDR2 YYREEE come from the germline V gene (reference sequence). CDR3 sequence (DNA): TGTGCCAGCAGCTTGGGTGGAGGGGAGACCTACAATGAGCAGTTCTTC. Its translation is CASSLGGGETYNEQFF.

V and J are TRBV4-3 and TRBJ2-6; D is perhaps TRBD1 (5 bases). CDR3 length: 14 amino acids. Germline CDR1 and CDR2: LGHNA and YSLEER. The germline V and J ends were trimmed by 6 bases and 3 bases, with 9 bases remaining between them. The CDR3 is CASSIGVGANVLTF. The CDR3 DNA reads TGCGCCAGCAGTATAGGGGTTGGGGCCAACGTCCTGACTTTC.

The J gene is TRBJ2-2, the V gene TRBV7-6, with a weak D call TRBD2 (6 bases). The germline V gene encodes CDR1 SGHVS and CDR2 FNYEAQ. This CDR3 has 17 amino acids. V was cut by 1 base and J by 5 bases, with 17 bases left in between. CDR3 region: CASSLVRLGRGTGELFF. In nucleotides, the CDR3 is TGTGCCAGCAGCTTAGTCCGACTCGGGCGGGGTACCGGGGAGCTGTTTTTT. Full variable domain (outside the CDR3, taken from reference TRBV7-6 and TRBJ2-2): GAGVSQSPRYKVTKRGQDVALRCDPISGHVSLYWYRQALGQGPEFLTYFNYEAQQDKSGLPNDRFSAERPEGSISTLTIQRTEQRDSAMYRCASSLVRLGRGTGELFFGEGSRLTVL.

The V call is TRBV19, the J call TRBJ1-5; D ambiguous. The CDR3 consists of 14 residues. Germline V gene sequence: CDR1 LNHDA, CDR2 SQIVND (reference sequence). Trimming left V 5 bases short and J 3 bases short, with 11 bases between. This CDR3 reads CASSVGPNNQPQHF. The CDR3 bases are TGTGCCAGTAGTGTAGGACCTAACAATCAGCCCCAGCATTTT.

The V gene is TRBV5-1, the J gene TRBJ2-7; the match to TRBD1 covers 9 bases. V was pared by 0 bases and J by 4 bases, with 8 bases of the junction left unmatched. The CDR3 is made up of 16 amino acids. Germline V gene data show CDR1 as SGHRS and CDR2 as YFSETQ. CDR3 in amino acids: CASSLDLGTGRYEQYF. CDR3 sequence (DNA): TGCGCCAGCAGCTTGGATCTAGGGACAGGGCGATACGAGCAGTACTTC.

This rearrangement joins TRBV1 to TRBJ2-7. TRBV1 is designated a pseudogene. This CDR3 is 17 amino acids long. The CDR3 protein is CTSSQDVPRRRAYEQYF. Here the CDR3 DNA reads TGCACCAGCAGCCAAGATGTACCCAGACGGCGAGCCTACGAGCAGTACTTC.

CDR3 sequence: CASNLQGPQYF. CDR3 nucleotide sequence: TGTGCCAGCAACCTACAGGGTCCGCAGTATTTT. This chain links TRBV5-6 with TRBJ2-3; maybe TRBD1 (6 bases). Germline loops: CDR1 SGHDT, CDR2 YYEEEE. Trimming pared 6 bases from V and 10 bases from J, leaving 12 bases between. This CDR3 region has 11 residues.

This CDR3 is CASSSRARLAYNEQFF. CDR3 sequence (DNA): TGTGCCAGCAGTTCTCGGGCCCGACTAGCTTACAATGAGCAGTTCTTC. The V gene is TRBV27, the J gene TRBJ2-1; 7 nucleotides align to TRBD2. Germline V CDR1 and CDR2: MNHEY, SMNVEV (reference sequence). Trimming took 4 bases from V and 4 from J; bases not matched to a gene: 10. The CDR3 runs to 16 residues.